This TCR beta chain appears in the sequencing data of a study of beta chain features in type 1 diabetes. Sequencing targeted expressed TCRB transcripts, as all isolated RNA had been reverse transcribed. The table came from immunoSEQ multiplex PCR; TCRdb's copy has only in-frame clones and leaves some out. The sample shows 300,000 or so clones, approximately 13% of them seen only once. Study-wide findings and caveats: Shorter TCRB CDR3s, moderately but significantly so, marked every one of the four CD4+ subsets in Type 1 diabetes patients.

Sorting based on CD45RO/CCR7/CD25/CD127/CD95/CD27 separated CD4+ naive, central memory, regulatory and stem cell-like memory cells. As to this clone: The antigen is undetermined.

Source material: naive CD4+ T cells from blood. This sequence was found in a woman younger than 35 with type 1 diabetes.

The CDR3, as DNA: TGCGCCAGCAGCCCCGGGACAGCGTTTTACGAGCAGTACTTC. Amino acids: CASSPGTAFYEQYF. The rearrangement uses TRBV5-1 and TRBJ2-7, with 7 bases fitting TRBD1. Germline CDR1 SGHRS, CDR2 YFSETQ. The V gene end was trimmed by 4 bases and the J gene end by 4 bases; junction bases not matched to a gene: 8. The CDR3 covers 14 residues.